These 5 T cell receptor beta chains were all obtained from the same sample, sequenced in a study of blood T cells in healthy people across ages. A sample-barcoded 5' primer and a J-beta primer mix were used in a second PCR of roughly 6 to 11 cycles. TCRdb re-derived calls from the 5' RACE reads in MiXCR, one entry per CDR3 protein. The sample includes 600,000 to 800,000 distinct CDR3 sequences, more than 20% of them seen just once. The sample taken for sequencing was blood. These receptors were obtained from a man between 65 and 85 years old in good health.

On this clonotype itself: Being one base from a much bigger clone, this may be a read error. This chain links TRBV20-1 with TRBJ1-5; D is perhaps TRBD1 (5 bases). Germline-derived CDR1 and CDR2 are DFQATT and SNEGSKA (reference sequence). CDR3 length equals 13 residues. Here the CDR3 DNA reads TGCAGTGCTAGGGGGGATAGCAATCGGCCCCAGCATTTT. The encoded protein is CSARGDSNRPQHF.

This clonotype was observed many times. The chain recombines TRBV25-1 with TRBJ2-5, with 7 nucleotides matching TRBD1. J lost 5 bases, V lost 3 bases, and 9 bases had no gene match. CDR1 MGHDK and CDR2 SYGVNS come from the germline V gene. The CDR3 spans 15 residues. The CDR3 loop reads CASSETGTVVETQYF. CDR3 DNA: TGTGCCAGCAGTGAGACCGGGACAGTCGTGGAGACCCAGTACTTC.

This chain connects TRBV27 to TRBJ1-5, with D perhaps TRBD1 (6 bases). V was shortened by 6 bases and J by 5 bases, with 17 bases between the two germline ends. Looked up from germline, CDR1 is MNHEY and CDR2 is SMNVEV (reference sequence). The CDR3 runs to 15 residues. The chain's CDR3 is CASSPRQVLDQPQHF. CDR3 DNA: TGTGCCAGCAGCCCTAGACAGGTGTTGGATCAGCCCCAGCATTTT.

This clonotype has only one observation. This chain joins TRBV5-1 and TRBJ2-2; the D gene is possibly TRBD1 (6 bases). Germline CDR1 reads SGHRS; CDR2 reads YFSETQ. The CDR3 totals 15 residues. The V end was cut by 4 bases, the J end by 6 bases, with 16 bases between. CDR3 amino acids: CASSISTGGAGELFF. The CDR3 DNA reads as TGCGCCAGCAGCATCTCGACAGGAGGTGCCGGGGAGCTGTTTTTT.

This clonotype occurred many times. The chain recombines TRBV7-3 with TRBJ2-7, with 11 bases identical to TRBD2. The CDR3 has 15 amino acids. Germline assignment: CDR1 SGHTA and CDR2 FQGTGA. V was clipped by 0 bases and J by 8 bases; unmatched bases: 6. The CDR3 DNA reads TGTGCCAGCAGCTTAACAGTAGCGGGAGGGTCGAAGCAGTACTTC. This encodes CASSLTVAGGSKQYF.